This T cell receptor (beta chain) derives from a study of T-cell memory formation after mild COVID-19. Study-level information: Clusters of TCRs were largely donor specific.

This clonotype was detected only a few times. The junction and the germline gene differ at one end; a read error may be behind it. 5'RACE, which relied on constant-segment primers, yielded TCR alpha and TCR beta cDNA libraries carrying sample barcodes and UMIs. TCRdb re-called the 5' RACE reads with MiXCR, one entry per CDR3 protein. The sample records some 150,000 distinct CDR3 sequences, around 21% being singletons. This CDR3 contains 14 residues. In germline, CDR1 is SSHAT, CDR2 FNYEAQ (reference sequence). The gene calls are TRBV7-7 and TRBJ2-7; no firm D call. Sequenced input: PBMCs or a T cell subset sorted from them (not recorded which). The receptor was derived from an adult woman who had mild COVID-19 (a few samples of this study predate the infection). Cell type and time point are not known. The CDR3, as DNA: TGTGCTAGCAGCCAGACGTGGCCCAGCTACGAGCAGTACTTC. Translation: CASSQTWPSYEQYF. The variable domain in full, completed from reference TRBV7-7 and TRBJ2-7, reads GAGVSQSPRYKVTKRGQDVTLRCDPISSHATLYWYQQALGQGPEFLTYFNYEAQPDKSGLPSDRFSAERPEGSISTLTIQRTEQRDSAMYRCASSQTWPSYEQYFGPGTRLTVT.